This T cell receptor beta chain comes out of a study of CD8 T cells in ankylosing spondylitis. Points from the study as a whole: Previous work reported some of these motif variants in the synovial fluid and blood of reactive arthritis. Seemingly characteristic of ankylosing spondylitis blood was a TCR beta motif consisting of 7 or 8 highly homologous variants. Significant enrichment of disease-linked clones was reported in matched ankylosing spondylitis synovial fluid.

TCRdb analysed the 5' RACE reads with MiXCR anew, one entry per CDR3 protein. The data show around 140,000 distinct CDR3 sequences, under 20% seen once. The CDR3 extends over 13 amino acids. The ends were cut back, 2 bases at V and 7 bases at J, with 12 bases in the middle. Looked up from germline, CDR1 is KGHSH and CDR2 is LQKENI. Note on this clonotype: The antigen is undetermined.

Sequences were obtained from blood, either unsorted or a sorted T cell fraction (not recorded which). This clonotype was obtained from a male donor with ankylosing spondylitis. The chain has TRBV18 and TRBJ2-7; D call uncertain. CDR3 residues: CASSPNDALEQYF. The CDR3 nucleotides read TGTGCCAGCTCACCAAACGACGCATTGGAGCAGTACTTC.